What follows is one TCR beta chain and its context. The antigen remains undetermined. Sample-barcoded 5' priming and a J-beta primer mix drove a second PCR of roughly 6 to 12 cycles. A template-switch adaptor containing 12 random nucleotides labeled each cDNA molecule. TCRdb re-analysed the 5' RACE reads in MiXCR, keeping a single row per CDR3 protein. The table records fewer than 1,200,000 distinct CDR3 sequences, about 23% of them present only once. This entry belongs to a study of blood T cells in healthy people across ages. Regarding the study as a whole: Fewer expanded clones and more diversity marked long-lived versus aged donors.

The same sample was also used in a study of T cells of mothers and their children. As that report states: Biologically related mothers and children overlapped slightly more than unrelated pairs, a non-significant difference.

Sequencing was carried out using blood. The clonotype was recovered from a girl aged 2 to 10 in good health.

The CDR3 region is CASSDLSVEAINEQFF. The CDR3, as DNA: TGTGCCAGCAGTGATTTGTCCGTGGAGGCTATCAATGAGCAGTTCTTC. The chain joins TRBV2 to TRBJ2-1; weak D call: TRBD2 (5 bases). The CDR3 is made up of 16 amino acids. Trimming stripped 3 bases from V and 6 bases from J, with 18 bases between. CDR1 and CDR2 (germline): SNHLY, FYNNEI.